A selection of T cell receptor beta chains follows, all from one sample in a study of cytomegalovirus exposure and HLA in healthy donors. Profiled with immunoSEQ multiplex PCR; TCRdb holds only in-frame clones, not every one. The table has around 190,000 clones, roughly 87% seen once. Sequencing used PBMCs. The receptors derive from a boy aged 2 to 10 in good health and CMV-seronegative. CDR3s include the opening cysteine and the closing phenylalanine or tryptophan. Fields, in order: J gene, V gene, CDR3 protein.

j_gene: TRBJ1-2
v_gene: TRBV9
CDR3aa: CASSDRDRGNGYTF

j_gene: TRBJ1-2
v_gene: TRBV7-9
CDR3aa: CASSDSGGGRYYGYTF

j_gene: TRBJ1-2
v_gene: TRBV13
CDR3aa: CASSPEGDRSNYGYTF

j_gene: TRBJ2-5
v_gene: TRBV27
CDR3aa: CASSFSLAGGRETQYF

j_gene: TRBJ2-3
v_gene: TRBV11-1
CDR3aa: CASSLGRGGVTDTQYF

j_gene: TRBJ2-3
v_gene: TRBV28
CDR3aa: CASSHRNGGTQYF

j_gene: TRBJ1-1
v_gene: TRBV2
CDR3aa: CASSIQGFNTEAFF

j_gene: TRBJ2-5
v_gene: TRBV5-4
CDR3aa: CASSLGQTQETQYF

j_gene: TRBJ1-1
v_gene: TRBV7-3
CDR3aa: CASRSQNPNTEAFF

j_gene: TRBJ2-2
v_gene: TRBV30
CDR3aa: CAWSAYAGAYTGELFF

j_gene: TRBJ2-3
v_gene: TRBV4-2
CDR3aa: CASSPFGQTDTQYF

j_gene: TRBJ1-1
v_gene: TRBV5-1
CDR3aa: CASSLSTGRGTEAFF

j_gene: TRBJ1-5
v_gene: TRBV27
CDR3aa: CASSTDRAHQPQHF

j_gene: TRBJ1-3
v_gene: TRBV28
CDR3aa: CASSLLSSGNTIYF

j_gene: TRBJ2-2
v_gene: TRBV5-1
CDR3aa: CASSPGRDTGELFF

j_gene: TRBJ2-7
v_gene: TRBV2
CDR3aa: CASSGQVDSYEQYF

j_gene: TRBJ2-7
v_gene: TRBV9
CDR3aa: CASSVSERTLYEQYF

j_gene: NA
v_gene: TRBV30
CDR3aa: CAWSVGQIYEQYF

j_gene: TRBJ1-6
v_gene: TRBV30
CDR3aa: CAWSVVGDSPLHF

j_gene: TRBJ1-2
v_gene: TRBV5-1
CDR3aa: CASSFSSGTGYGYTF

j_gene: TRBJ1-5
v_gene: TRBV7-9
CDR3aa: CASSSDSSNQPQHF

j_gene: TRBJ2-2
v_gene: TRBV6-1
CDR3aa: CASSDHLGTGELFF

j_gene: TRBJ2-5
v_gene: TRBV30
CDR3aa: CAWRRARQQETQYF

j_gene: TRBJ1-2
v_gene: TRBV7-9
CDR3aa: CASSRGGQGAVNYGYTF

j_gene: TRBJ1-5
v_gene: TRBV30
CDR3aa: CAWRRGGDQPQHF

j_gene: TRBJ2-5
v_gene: TRBV18
CDR3aa: CASSPGTSGSQETQYF

j_gene: TRBJ2-7
v_gene: TRBV29-1
CDR3aa: CSVERGGGTKGNEQYF

j_gene: TRBJ2-2
v_gene: TRBV19
CDR3aa: CASSIPGSNTGELFF

j_gene: TRBJ2-2
v_gene: TRBV9
CDR3aa: CASSVDWGDGELFF

j_gene: TRBJ2-4
v_gene: TRBV27
CDR3aa: CASSFLAGEDIQYF

j_gene: TRBJ1-1
v_gene: TRBV21-1
CDR3aa: CASSGDRGPHNTEAFF

j_gene: TRBJ2-1
v_gene: TRBV7-2
CDR3aa: CASAVLAGGLNEQFF

j_gene: TRBJ2-1
v_gene: TRBV19
CDR3aa: CASSIAASGGSYNEQFF

j_gene: TRBJ2-3
v_gene: TRBV5-1
CDR3aa: CASSFDSPHTQYF

j_gene: TRBJ1-5
v_gene: TRBV7-8
CDR3aa: CASSLDRNQPQHF

j_gene: TRBJ2-1
v_gene: TRBV4-1
CDR3aa: CASSQVPPGRALKYNEQFF

j_gene: TRBJ1-2
v_gene: TRBV19
CDR3aa: CASTKTGGSYGYTF

j_gene: TRBJ2-5
v_gene: TRBV6-1
CDR3aa: CASSERRVWRQETQYF

j_gene: TRBJ2-3
v_gene: TRBV5-1
CDR3aa: CASSRGARVGADTQYF

j_gene: TRBJ2-1
v_gene: TRBV6-4
CDR3aa: CASSITTGVNEQFF

j_gene: TRBJ1-3
v_gene: TRBV10-3
CDR3aa: CAISEFKKRSGNTIYF

j_gene: TRBJ2-3
v_gene: TRBV6-1
CDR3aa: CASSQGHTDTQYF

j_gene: TRBJ2-3
v_gene: TRBV9
CDR3aa: CASTRGRGLTDTQYF

j_gene: NA
v_gene: TRBV6-1
CDR3aa: CASRWDREYEQYF

j_gene: TRBJ2-7
v_gene: TRBV6-1
CDR3aa: CASSEAAGDSAYEQYF

j_gene: TRBJ2-3
v_gene: TRBV5-1
CDR3aa: CASSPPRGTSTDTQYF

j_gene: TRBJ2-1
v_gene: TRBV11-2
CDR3aa: CASSSIETSLYYNEQFF

j_gene: TRBJ1-1
v_gene: TRBV28
CDR3aa: CASSLRRPGGAFF

j_gene: TRBJ1-1
v_gene: TRBV5-1
CDR3aa: CASSLSRQGGRNTEAFF

j_gene: TRBJ1-1
v_gene: TRBV6-5
CDR3aa: CASSPGQVTEAFF

j_gene: TRBJ2-7
v_gene: TRBV7-9
CDR3aa: CASSLVAGGSYEQYF

j_gene: TRBJ1-1
v_gene: TRBV28
CDR3aa: CASSLKPGQRNTEAFF

j_gene: TRBJ2-7
v_gene: TRBV30
CDR3aa: CAWSFGWGESYEQYF

j_gene: TRBJ1-5
v_gene: TRBV28
CDR3aa: CASAGVGGNQPQHF

j_gene: TRBJ2-7
v_gene: TRBV10-3
CDR3aa: CAIQEPDTFSYEQYF

j_gene: TRBJ1-2
v_gene: TRBV19
CDR3aa: CASASNLRRGGTGGYTF

j_gene: TRBJ2-7
v_gene: TRBV5-1
CDR3aa: CASSLSRRYEQYF